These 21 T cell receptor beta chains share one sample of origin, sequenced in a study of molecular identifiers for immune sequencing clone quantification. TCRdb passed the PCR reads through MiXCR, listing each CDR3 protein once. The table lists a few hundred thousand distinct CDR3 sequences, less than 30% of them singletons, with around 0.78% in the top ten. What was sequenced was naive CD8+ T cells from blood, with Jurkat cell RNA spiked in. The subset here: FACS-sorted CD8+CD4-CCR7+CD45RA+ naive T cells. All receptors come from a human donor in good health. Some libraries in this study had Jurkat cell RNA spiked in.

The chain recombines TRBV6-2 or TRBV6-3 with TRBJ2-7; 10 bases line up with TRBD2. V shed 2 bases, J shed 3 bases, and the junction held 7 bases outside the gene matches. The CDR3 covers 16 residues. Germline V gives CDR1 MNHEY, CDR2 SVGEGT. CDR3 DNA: TGTGCCAGCAGTTACCGGGCTAGCGGGAGTGACTACGAGCAGTACTTC. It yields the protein CASSYRASGSDYEQYF.

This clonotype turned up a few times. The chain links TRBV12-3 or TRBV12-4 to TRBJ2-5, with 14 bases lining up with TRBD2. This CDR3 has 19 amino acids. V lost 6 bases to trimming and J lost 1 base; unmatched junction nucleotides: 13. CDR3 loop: CASRKTSGGARWGQETQYF. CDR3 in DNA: TGTGCCAGCAGAAAGACTAGCGGGGGGGCCCGGTGGGGCCAAGAGACCCAGTACTTC.

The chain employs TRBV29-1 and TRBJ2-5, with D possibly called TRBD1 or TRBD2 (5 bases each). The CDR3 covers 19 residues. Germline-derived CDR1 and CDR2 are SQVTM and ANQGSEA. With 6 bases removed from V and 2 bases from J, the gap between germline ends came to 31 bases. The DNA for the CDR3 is TGCAGCGTCGACATGCCGCGAGGGTGGGGGAAAGCCCCGCAAGAGACCCAGTACTTC. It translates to CSVDMPRGWGKAPQETQYF.

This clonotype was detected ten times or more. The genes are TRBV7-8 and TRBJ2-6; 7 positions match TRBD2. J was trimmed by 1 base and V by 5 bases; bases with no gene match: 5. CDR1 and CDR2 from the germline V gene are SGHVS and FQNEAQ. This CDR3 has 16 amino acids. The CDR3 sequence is CASSPRGGSGANVLTF. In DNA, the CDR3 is TGTGCCAGCAGCCCCCGGGGAGGGTCTGGGGCCAACGTCCTGACTTTC.

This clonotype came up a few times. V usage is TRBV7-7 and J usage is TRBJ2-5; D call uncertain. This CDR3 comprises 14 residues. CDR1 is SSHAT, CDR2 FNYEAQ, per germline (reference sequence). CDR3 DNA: TGTGCTACCGCCCTTCCGGGTTCTCAAGAGACCCAGTACTTC. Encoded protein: CATALPGSQETQYF.

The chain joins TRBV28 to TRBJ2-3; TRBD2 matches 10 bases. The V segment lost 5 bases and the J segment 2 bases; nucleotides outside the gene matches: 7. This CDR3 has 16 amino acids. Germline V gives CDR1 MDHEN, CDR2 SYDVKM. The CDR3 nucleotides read TGTGCCAGCAGTCCCCTAGCGGGGGAGGACACAGATACGCAGTATTTT. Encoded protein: CASSPLAGEDTDTQYF.

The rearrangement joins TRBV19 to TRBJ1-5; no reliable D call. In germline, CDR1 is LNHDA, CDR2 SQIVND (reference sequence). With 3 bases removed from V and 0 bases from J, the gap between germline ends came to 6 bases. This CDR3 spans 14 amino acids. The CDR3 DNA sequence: TGTGCCAGTAGTATCGGGAATAGCAATCAGCCCCAGCATTTT. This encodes CASSIGNSNQPQHF.

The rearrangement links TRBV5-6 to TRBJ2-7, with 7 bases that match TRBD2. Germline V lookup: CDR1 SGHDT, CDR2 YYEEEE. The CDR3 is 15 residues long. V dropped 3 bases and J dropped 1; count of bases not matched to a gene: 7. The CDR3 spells CASSWGGVGSYEQYF. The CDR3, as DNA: TGTGCCAGCAGCTGGGGGGGGGTCGGGTCCTACGAGCAGTACTTC.

CDR3 protein: CASGFLPGVDEKLFF. CDR3 sequence (DNA): TGTGCTAGTGGTTTCCTTCCAGGGGTGGATGAAAAACTGTTTTTT. The chain recombines TRBV12-5 with TRBJ1-4, with D possibly being TRBD1 (6 bases). The CDR3 loop spans 15 amino acids. The V gene's germline CDR1 is LGHNT and CDR2 FRNRAP. The V and J ends lost 3 bases and 6 bases respectively, with 14 bases between them. Full variable domain (rest looked up from reference TRBV12-5 and TRBJ1-4): DARVTQTPRHKVTEMGQEVTMRCQPILGHNTVFWYRQTMMQGLELLAYFRNRAPLDDSGMPKDRFSAEMPDATLATLKIQPSEPRDSAVYFCASGFLPGVDEKLFFGSGTQLSVL.

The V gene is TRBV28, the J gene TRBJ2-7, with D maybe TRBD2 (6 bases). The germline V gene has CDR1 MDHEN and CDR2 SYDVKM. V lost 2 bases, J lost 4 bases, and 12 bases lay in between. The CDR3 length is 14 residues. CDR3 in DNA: TGTGCCAGCAGTTTAGGAGGGAGCCGGTACGAGCAGTACTTC. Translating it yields CASSLGGSRYEQYF. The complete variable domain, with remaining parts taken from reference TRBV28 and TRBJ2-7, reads DVKVTQSSRYLVKRTGEKVFLECVQDMDHENMFWYRQDPGLGLRLIYFSYDVKMKEKGDIPEGYSVSREKKERFSLILESASTNQTSMYLCASSLGGSRYEQYFGPGTRLTVT.

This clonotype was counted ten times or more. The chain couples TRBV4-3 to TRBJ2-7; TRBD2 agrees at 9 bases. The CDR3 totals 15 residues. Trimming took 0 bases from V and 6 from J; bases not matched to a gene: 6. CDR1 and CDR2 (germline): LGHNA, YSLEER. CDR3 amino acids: CASSQDGLAGSEQYF. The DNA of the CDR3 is TGCGCCAGCAGCCAAGACGGTCTAGCGGGAAGCGAGCAGTACTTC.

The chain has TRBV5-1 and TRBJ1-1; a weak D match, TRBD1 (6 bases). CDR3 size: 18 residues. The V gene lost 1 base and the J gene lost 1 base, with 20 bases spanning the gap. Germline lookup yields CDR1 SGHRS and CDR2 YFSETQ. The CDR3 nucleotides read TGCGCCAGCAGCTTGAGGCTGATCAAGGGGGGAAGGAACACTGAAGCTTTCTTT. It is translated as CASSLRLIKGGRNTEAFF.

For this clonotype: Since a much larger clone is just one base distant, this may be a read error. For the CDR3, the DNA is TGTGCCAGCGGGAGAGAAGACACAGATACGCAGTATTTT. Translation gives CASGREDTDTQYF. The chain recombines TRBV13 with TRBJ2-3, with a weak D call TRBD2 (5 bases). V was cut by 8 bases and J by 2 bases, with 11 bases left in between. CDR3 size: 13 residues. Germline CDR1 is PRHDT and CDR2 is FYEKMQ (reference sequence).

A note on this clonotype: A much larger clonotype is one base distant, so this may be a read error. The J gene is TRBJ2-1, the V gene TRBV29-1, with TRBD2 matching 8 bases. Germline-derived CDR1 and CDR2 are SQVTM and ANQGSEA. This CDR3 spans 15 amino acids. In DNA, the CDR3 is TGCGGCGTTGAATCTGGAGCGGGAGTATTGAATGAGCAGTTCTTC. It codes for CGVESGAGVLNEQFF.

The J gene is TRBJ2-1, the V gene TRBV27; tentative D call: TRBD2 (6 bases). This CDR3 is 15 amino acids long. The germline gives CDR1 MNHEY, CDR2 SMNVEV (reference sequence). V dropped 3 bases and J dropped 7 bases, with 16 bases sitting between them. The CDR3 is CASSFRLGFRNEQFF. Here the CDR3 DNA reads TGTGCCAGCAGTTTTCGACTAGGTTTCAGGAATGAGCAGTTCTTC.

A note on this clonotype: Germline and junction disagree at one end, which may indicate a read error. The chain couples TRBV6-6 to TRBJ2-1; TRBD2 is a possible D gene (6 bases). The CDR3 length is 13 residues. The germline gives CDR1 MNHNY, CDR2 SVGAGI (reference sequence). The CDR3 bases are TGTGCCAGCAGTGGTAGCGGTTACAATGGGCAGTTCTTC. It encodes CASSGSGYNGQFF.

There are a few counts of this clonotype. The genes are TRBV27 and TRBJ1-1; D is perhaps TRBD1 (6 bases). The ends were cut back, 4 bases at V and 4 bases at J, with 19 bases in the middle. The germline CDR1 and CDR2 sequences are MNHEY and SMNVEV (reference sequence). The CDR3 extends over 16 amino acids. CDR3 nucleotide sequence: TGTGCCAGCAGTTCCAAGGACAGCTCGAGGGTCACTGAAGCTTTCTTT. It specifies CASSSKDSSRVTEAFF.

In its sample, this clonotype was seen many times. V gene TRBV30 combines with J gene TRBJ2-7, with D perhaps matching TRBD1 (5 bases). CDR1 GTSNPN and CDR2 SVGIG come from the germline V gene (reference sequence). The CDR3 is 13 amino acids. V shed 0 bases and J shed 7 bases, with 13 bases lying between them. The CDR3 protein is CAWSVLQGSEQYF. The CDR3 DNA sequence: TGTGCCTGGAGTGTACTGCAGGGTTCGGAGCAGTACTTC.

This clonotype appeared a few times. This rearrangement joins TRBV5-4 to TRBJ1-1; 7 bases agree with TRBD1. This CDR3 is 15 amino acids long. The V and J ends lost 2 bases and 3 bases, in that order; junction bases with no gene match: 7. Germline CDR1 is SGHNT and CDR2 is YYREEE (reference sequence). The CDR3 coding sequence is TGTGCCAGCAGCTTTGGAGGGGGCGACGACACTGAAGCTTTCTTT. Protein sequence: CASSFGGGDDTEAFF.

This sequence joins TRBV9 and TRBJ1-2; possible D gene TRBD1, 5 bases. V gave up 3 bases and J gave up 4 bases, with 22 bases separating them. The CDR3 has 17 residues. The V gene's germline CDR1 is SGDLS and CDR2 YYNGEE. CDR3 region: CASSAPTGTRSFYGYTF. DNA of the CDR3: TGTGCCAGCAGCGCTCCCACAGGAACCAGGTCGTTCTATGGCTACACCTTC.

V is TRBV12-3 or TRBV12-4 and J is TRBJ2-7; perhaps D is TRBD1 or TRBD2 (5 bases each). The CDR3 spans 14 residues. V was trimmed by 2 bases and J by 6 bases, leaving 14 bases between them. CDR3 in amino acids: CASSLTGTYVEQYF. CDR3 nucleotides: TGTGCCAGCAGTTTAACGGGGACCTACGTCGAGCAGTACTTC.